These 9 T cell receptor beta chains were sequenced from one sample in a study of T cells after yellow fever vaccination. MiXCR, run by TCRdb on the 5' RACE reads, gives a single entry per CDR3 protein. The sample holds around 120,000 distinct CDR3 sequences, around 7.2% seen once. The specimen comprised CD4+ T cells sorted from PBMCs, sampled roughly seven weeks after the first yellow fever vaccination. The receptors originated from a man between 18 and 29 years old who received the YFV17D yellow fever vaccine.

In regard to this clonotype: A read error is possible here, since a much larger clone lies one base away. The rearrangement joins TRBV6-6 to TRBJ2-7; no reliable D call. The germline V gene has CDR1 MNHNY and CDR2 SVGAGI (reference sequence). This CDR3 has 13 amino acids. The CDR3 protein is CASSREYRYVQYF. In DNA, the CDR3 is TGTGCCAGCAGTCGCGAATACAGATACGTGCAGTACTTC.

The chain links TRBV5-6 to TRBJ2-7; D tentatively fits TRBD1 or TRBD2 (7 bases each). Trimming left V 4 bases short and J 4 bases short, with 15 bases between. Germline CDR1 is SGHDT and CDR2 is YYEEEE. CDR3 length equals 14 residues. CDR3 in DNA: TGTGCCAGCAGCCGGGGGGACAGCTGGTACGAGCAGTACTTC. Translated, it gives CASSRGDSWYEQYF. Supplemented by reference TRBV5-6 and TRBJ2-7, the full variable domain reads DAGVTQSPTHLIKTRGQQVTLRCSPKSGHDTVSWYQQALGQGPQFIFQYYEEEERQRGNFPDRFSGHQFPNYSSELNVNALLLGDSALYLCASSRGDSWYEQYFGPGTRLTVT.

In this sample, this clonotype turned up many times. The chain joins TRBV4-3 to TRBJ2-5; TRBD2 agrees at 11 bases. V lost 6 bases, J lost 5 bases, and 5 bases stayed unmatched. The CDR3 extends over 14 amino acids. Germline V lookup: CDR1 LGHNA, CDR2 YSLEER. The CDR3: CASSSIAGGETQYF. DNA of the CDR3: TGCGCCAGCAGTTCCATAGCGGGGGGGGAGACCCAGTACTTC.

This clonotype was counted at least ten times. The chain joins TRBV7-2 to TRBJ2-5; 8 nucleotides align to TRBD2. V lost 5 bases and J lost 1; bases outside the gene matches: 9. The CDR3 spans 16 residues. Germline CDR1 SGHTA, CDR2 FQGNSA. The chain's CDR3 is CASSTPPGGIQETQYF. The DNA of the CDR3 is TGTGCCAGCAGCACCCCTCCGGGGGGGATCCAAGAGACCCAGTACTTC.

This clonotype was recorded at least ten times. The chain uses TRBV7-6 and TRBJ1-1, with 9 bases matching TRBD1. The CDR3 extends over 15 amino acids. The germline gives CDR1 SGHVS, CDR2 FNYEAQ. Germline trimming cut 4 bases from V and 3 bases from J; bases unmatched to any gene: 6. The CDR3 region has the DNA TGTGCCAGCAGCTCGAGGGACAGGGAATACACTGAAGCTTTCTTT. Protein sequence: CASSSRDREYTEAFF.

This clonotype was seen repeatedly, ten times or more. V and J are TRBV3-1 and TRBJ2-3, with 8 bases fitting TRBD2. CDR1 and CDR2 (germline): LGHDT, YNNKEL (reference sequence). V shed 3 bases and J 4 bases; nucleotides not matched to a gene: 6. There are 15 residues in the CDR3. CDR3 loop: CASSQLGGVADTQYF. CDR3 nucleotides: TGTGCCAGCAGCCAGCTCGGGGGGGTTGCAGATACGCAGTATTTT.

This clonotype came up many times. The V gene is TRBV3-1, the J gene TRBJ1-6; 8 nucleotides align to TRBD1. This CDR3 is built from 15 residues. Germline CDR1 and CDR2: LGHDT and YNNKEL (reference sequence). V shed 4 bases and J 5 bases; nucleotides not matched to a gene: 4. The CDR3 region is CASSPGQGHNSPLHF. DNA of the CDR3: TGTGCCAGCAGCCCCGGACAGGGACATAATTCACCCCTCCACTTT.

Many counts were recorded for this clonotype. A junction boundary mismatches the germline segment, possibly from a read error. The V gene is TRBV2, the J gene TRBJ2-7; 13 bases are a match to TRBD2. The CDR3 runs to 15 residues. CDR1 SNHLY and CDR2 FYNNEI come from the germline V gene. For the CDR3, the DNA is TGTGCCAGCAGTGAAGCCCCGACTAGCGGGGGGACACCCCAGTTC. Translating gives CASSEAPTSGGTPQF.

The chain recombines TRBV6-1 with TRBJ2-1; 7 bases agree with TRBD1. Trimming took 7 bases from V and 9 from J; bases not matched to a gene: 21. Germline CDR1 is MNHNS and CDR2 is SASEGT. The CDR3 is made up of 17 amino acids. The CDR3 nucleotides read TGTGCCAGCAATCGGGACAGCGCGACACTTACAACTGGTGAGCAGTTCTTC. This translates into CASNRDSATLTTGEQFF.